The TCR beta chain under discussion was sequenced for a study of immune evolution from preneoplasia to lung adenocarcinoma. Two lung cancer pathologists independently confirmed each histologic diagnosis. In the case of this clone: The antigen remains unidentified.

Sequencing was performed with immunoSEQ multiplex PCR; in TCRdb, only in-frame clones are kept and a portion is missing. Of about 5,700 clones detected, just under 80% appear once; the ten largest clones hold 11%. CDR1 SNHLY and CDR2 FYNNEI come from the germline V gene. The CDR3 runs to 14 residues. Trimming cost V 4 bases and J 4 bases, with 13 bases left between them. Study-wide results and caveats: Clonality was highest in normal lung, lower in later-stage lesions apparently.

The specimen was FFPE minimally invasive lung adenocarcinoma tissue. The V gene is TRBV2, the J gene TRBJ1-2; perhaps TRBD1 as D (6 bases). The sequence came from a person aged 55-80 years with lung adenocarcinoma. CDR3 in DNA: TGTGCCAGCAGTGCGGGACAAACCTTCTATGGCTACACCTTC. Translation: CASSAGQTFYGYTF.